Listed here are 27 T cell receptor beta chains from one sample, sequenced in a study of blood T cell repertoires in COVID-19. Profiling relied on immunoSEQ multiplex PCR, and the TCRdb table lists in-frame clones only, not all of them. The sample yields tens of thousands of clones, around 90% seen once. The sequencing sample was made of peripheral blood. The receptors derive from a human donor in a cohort sampled during active COVID-19.

The genes are TRBV5-1 and TRBJ2-1; no definite D call. The V end was cut by 0 bases, the J end by 5 bases, with 9 bases between. The CDR3 contains 14 residues. Germline V gene data show CDR1 as SGHRS and CDR2 as YFSETQ. The CDR3 sequence: CASSLARVDNEQFF. The CDR3 DNA follows: TGCGCCAGCAGCTTGGCCCGAGTAGACAATGAGCAGTTCTTC.

This chain links TRBV30 with TRBJ2-1, with 10 bases lining up with TRBD1. The J segment lost 3 bases and the V segment lost 2 bases, leaving 7 bases of the junction unmatched. Looked up from germline, CDR1 is GTSNPN and CDR2 is SVGIG (reference sequence). This CDR3 contains 16 residues. CDR3 nucleotides: TGTGCCTGGAGTCCCGGGACAGGGGCCAGCTACAATGAGCAGTTCTTC. Translation: CAWSPGTGASYNEQFF.

This rearrangement joins TRBV18 to TRBJ2-3, with unresolved D. This CDR3 spans 15 amino acids. Trimming shortened V by 3 bases and J by 6 bases, and 16 bases separated the two germline ends. The germline V gene encodes CDR1 KGHSH and CDR2 LQKENI. In DNA, the CDR3 is TGTGCCAGCTCACCGCCAGCGTCCGCTGGGGATACGCAGTATTTT. It translates to CASSPPASAGDTQYF.

This clone rates as medium-sized. The V gene is TRBV3-1 (or the pseudogene TRBV3-2), the J gene TRBJ1-1, with D possibly being TRBD1 (5 bases). V lost 2 bases, J lost 8 bases, and 15 bases lay in between. Germline V lookup: CDR1 LGHDT, CDR2 YNNKEL (reference sequence). The CDR3 spans 14 residues. In DNA form, the CDR3 reads TGTGCCAGCAGCCAAATGACGTCAGGGTTCGAAGCTTTCTTT. As protein: CASSQMTSGFEAFF.

The chain joins TRBV6-6 to TRBJ1-2, with D possibly being TRBD1 (5 bases). The CDR3 totals 12 residues. V shed 10 bases and J shed 6 bases, with 15 bases lying between them. Germline CDR1 and CDR2: MNHNY and SVGAGI (reference sequence). CDR3 loop: CATRGQGHGYTF. For the CDR3, the DNA is TGTGCCACAAGGGGCCAGGGTCATGGCTACACCTTC.

This rearrangement joins TRBV18 to TRBJ1-5; tentative D call: TRBD1 (6 bases). Per germline, CDR1 KGHSH and CDR2 LQKENI. The CDR3 covers 14 residues. Trimming removed 4 bases at V and 4 bases at J, with 11 bases between. CDR3 in amino acids: CASSQIQGNQPQHF. CDR3 DNA sequence: TGTGCCAGCTCACAAATACAGGGAAATCAGCCCCAGCATTTT.

The chain's CDR3 is CASSDMDRGFGETQYF. CDR3 in DNA: TGTGCCAGCAGTGATATGGACAGGGGATTCGGCGAGACCCAGTACTTC. J is TRBJ2-5 and V is TRBV6-1, with 9 bases matching TRBD1. This CDR3 is built from 16 residues. V trimming: 3 bases; J trimming: 5 bases; junction bases outside the gene matches: 10. Germline V gene lookup returns CDR1 MNHNS and CDR2 SASEGT.

This sequence joins TRBV11-2 and TRBJ2-2; 8 bases are shared with TRBD2. CDR1 and CDR2 (germline): SGHAT, FQNNGV. The CDR3 is 16 residues long. V trimming: 6 bases; J trimming: 2 bases; junction bases outside the gene matches: 8. The CDR3 region has the DNA TGTGCCAGCAGAATTGAAGCGGGGGCTAACACCGGGGAGCTGTTTTTT. Amino acids: CASRIEAGANTGELFF. The whole variable domain, remainder taken from reference TRBV11-2 and TRBJ2-2, is EAGVAQSPRYKIIEKRQSVAFWCNPISGHATLYWYQQILGQGPKLLIQFQNNGVVDDSQLPKDRFSAERLKGVDSTLKIQPAKLEDSAVYLCASRIEAGANTGELFFGEGSRLTVL.

CDR3 sequence: CASREWGGNQPQHF. CDR3 coding DNA: TGTGCCAGCCGCGAGTGGGGGGGCAATCAGCCCCAGCATTTT. The rearrangement uses TRBV27 and TRBJ1-5; TRBD1 is a possible D gene (5 bases). V was clipped by 8 bases and J by 2 bases, with 13 bases between them. CDR3 length: 14 amino acids. CDR1 and CDR2 from the germline V gene are MNHEY and SMNVEV (reference sequence).

This chain uses TRBV7-2 with TRBJ2-7; 12 nucleotides line up with TRBD2. The CDR3 spans 16 residues. Germline CDR1 is SGHTA and CDR2 is FQGNSA. V gave up 2 bases and J gave up 3 bases; unmatched junction bases: 5. CDR3 residues: CASSLSASGRVYEQYF. The CDR3 coding sequence is TGTGCCAGCAGCTTATCGGCTAGCGGGAGGGTCTACGAGCAGTACTTC.

The chain recombines TRBV12-3 or TRBV12-4 with TRBJ2-3, with D possibly matching TRBD1 (5 bases). This CDR3 has 13 amino acids. V lost 8 bases and J lost 4, with 13 bases in between. Here the CDR3 reads CASPLKGADTQYF. The CDR3 nucleotides read TGTGCCAGCCCCTTGAAAGGGGCAGATACGCAGTATTTT.

The chain employs TRBV11-2 and TRBJ2-1, with 14 bases that match TRBD2. The CDR3 is 16 amino acids. V trimming: 3 bases; J trimming: 7 bases; junction bases outside the gene matches: 5. Germline CDR1 reads SGHAT; CDR2 reads FQNNGV. CDR3 coding DNA: TGTGCCAGCAGCTTCCGGACTAGCGGGGGGACTAATGAGCAGTTCTTC. This sequence encodes CASSFRTSGGTNEQFF.

The rearrangement joins TRBV18 to TRBJ1-2, with TRBD1 as a possible D gene (5 bases). This CDR3 is built from 13 residues. Per the germline V gene, CDR1 is KGHSH and CDR2 is LQKENI. Trimming cost V 3 bases and J 6 bases, with 11 bases left between them. The CDR3 here is CASSPLEGDGYTF. The CDR3 DNA reads as TGTGCCAGCTCACCGCTCGAAGGGGATGGCTACACCTTC. Full variable domain (outside the CDR3, taken from reference TRBV18 and TRBJ1-2): NAGVMQNPRHLVRRRGQEARLRCSPMKGHSHVYWYRQLPEEGLKFMVYLQKENIIDESGMPKERFSAEFPKEGPSILRIQQVVRGDSAAYFCASSPLEGDGYTFGSGTRLTVV.

The CDR3 sequence is CATSEWTGINQPQHF. DNA of the CDR3: TGTGCCACCAGTGAGTGGACAGGAATCAATCAGCCCCAGCATTTT. The chain carries TRBV24-1 and TRBJ1-5, with 7 nucleotides matching TRBD1. There are 15 residues in the CDR3. Germline assignment: CDR1 KGHDR and CDR2 SFDVKD. The junction had 5 bases not matched to a gene; V was cut back by 4 bases and J by 3 bases.

The chain employs TRBV6-1 and TRBJ1-1, with D possibly matching TRBD1 (5 bases). Germline V gene lookup returns CDR1 MNHNS and CDR2 SASEGT. V was clipped by 2 bases and J by 1 base, with 5 bases between them. CDR3 size: 13 residues. CDR3 region: CASSEQGNTEAFF. The CDR3 nucleotides are TGTGCCAGCAGTGAACAGGGGAACACTGAAGCTTTCTTT.

This chain links TRBV6-1 with TRBJ2-7; no clear D. The CDR3 sequence is 13 residues long. V was pared by 0 bases and J by 4 bases, with 7 bases between. The germline V gene encodes CDR1 MNHNS and CDR2 SASEGT. CDR3 protein: CASSEAAVYEQYF. The CDR3 bases are TGTGCCAGCAGTGAAGCGGCAGTTTACGAGCAGTACTTC.

This rearrangement joins TRBV6-5 to TRBJ2-1, with unresolved D. This CDR3 is 13 amino acids long. Looked up from germline, CDR1 is MNHEY and CDR2 is SVGAGI. Trimming stripped 8 bases from V and 0 bases from J, with 8 bases between. The DNA for the CDR3 is TGTGCCAGCGACTTGAGCTCCTACAATGAGCAGTTCTTC. Its protein is CASDLSSYNEQFF.

This sequence joins TRBV30 and TRBJ2-7; weak D call: TRBD2 (5 bases). V was cut by 1 base and J by 0 bases, with 10 bases left in between. Germline V gives CDR1 GTSNPN, CDR2 SVGIG (reference sequence). The CDR3 consists of 14 residues. The CDR3 here is CAWSGWTFSYEQYF. In DNA form, the CDR3 reads TGTGCCTGGAGTGGGTGGACTTTCTCCTACGAGCAGTACTTC.

J is TRBJ2-7 and V is TRBV5-1; 14 bases agree with TRBD2. This CDR3 is built from 16 residues. Trimming took 4 bases from V and 1 from J; bases not matched to a gene: 4. CDR1 is SGHRS, CDR2 YFSETQ, per germline. CDR3 protein: CASSRGLAGASYEQYF. In DNA, the CDR3 is TGCGCCAGCAGCCGGGGACTAGCGGGGGCGTCCTACGAGCAGTACTTC.

The chain recombines TRBV3-1 (or the pseudogene TRBV3-2) with TRBJ2-2; D is uncertain. CDR3 length: 12 residues. V lost 4 bases, J lost 7 bases, and 7 bases lay in between. CDR1 and CDR2 from the germline V gene are LGHDT and YNNKEL (reference sequence). The DNA of the CDR3 is TGTGCCAGCAGCCTAGTACTCGGGGAGCTGTTTTTT. Protein sequence: CASSLVLGELFF.

In its sample, this clone was seen a few times. The DNA for the CDR3 is TGTGCCTGGAGTGCCTCTACGGGGGGCACAGATACGCAGTATTTT. This codes for CAWSASTGGTDTQYF. The rearrangement links TRBV30 to TRBJ2-3; weak D call: TRBD2 (6 bases). Per germline, CDR1 GTSNPN and CDR2 SVGIG (reference sequence). Trimming pared 1 base from V and 1 base from J, leaving 12 bases between. The length of the CDR3 is 15 residues. The complete variable domain, with remaining parts taken from reference TRBV30 and TRBJ2-3, reads SQTIHQWPATLVQPVGSPLSLECTVEGTSNPNLYWYRQAAGRGLQLLFYSVGIGQISSEVPQNLSASRPQDRQFILSSKKLLLSDSGFYLCAWSASTGGTDTQYFGPGTRLTVL.

This chain uses TRBV10-2 with TRBJ2-7, with 8 positions matching TRBD2. The V segment lost 5 bases and the J segment 2 bases; nucleotides outside the gene matches: 5. CDR1 is WSHSY, CDR2 SAAADI, per germline. The CDR3 consists of 14 residues. In DNA, the CDR3 is TGCGCCAGCAGTAACCCGGGGGGGCCCTACGAGCAGTACTTC. Amino acids: CASSNPGGPYEQYF.

V is TRBV5-1 and J is TRBJ1-2, with TRBD1 matching over 8 bases. Germline loops: CDR1 SGHRS, CDR2 YFSETQ. V dropped 5 bases and J dropped 6; count of bases not matched to a gene: 12. This CDR3 is built from 15 residues. CDR3 in DNA: TGCGCCAGCAGGTACAGGACAGGGAAAGAGGATGGCTACACCTTC. Translation: CASRYRTGKEDGYTF.

The V gene is TRBV11-2, the J gene TRBJ2-7; weak D call: TRBD1 (6 bases). The germline V gene encodes CDR1 SGHAT and CDR2 FQNNGV. Trimming cost V 7 bases and J 7 bases, with 14 bases left between them. The length of the CDR3 is 12 residues. The CDR3 spells CASNAQGGEQYF. CDR3 DNA sequence: TGTGCCAGCAATGCACAGGGTGGGGAGCAGTACTTC.

The J gene is TRBJ1-5, the V gene TRBV6-1; possibly TRBD1 for D (6 bases). Germline-derived CDR1 and CDR2 are MNHNS and SASEGT. CDR3 length: 18 amino acids. Trimming removed 0 bases from V and 4 bases from J, with 19 bases in between. The CDR3, as DNA: TGTGCCAGCAGTGAAGCGCTTCCGGGTCCCCAGGGGAATCAGCCCCAGCATTTT. It is translated as CASSEALPGPQGNQPQHF.

The genes are TRBV19 and TRBJ2-5; TRBD2 agrees at 13 bases. The CDR3 totals 17 residues. V lost 5 bases to trimming and J lost 5 bases; unmatched junction nucleotides: 11. The germline gives CDR1 LNHDA, CDR2 SQIVND (reference sequence). The CDR3 coding sequence is TGTGCCAGTAGTCCCACCGGACTAGCGGGGGCGCAGGAGACCCAGTACTTC. Translating it yields CASSPTGLAGAQETQYF.

This clone was observed once. V is TRBV19 and J is TRBJ1-1; no firm D call. This CDR3 has 14 residues. Trimming took off 5 bases at V and 7 bases at J, with 17 bases between the two ends. Germline V gene lookup returns CDR1 LNHDA and CDR2 SQIVND (reference sequence). CDR3 loop: CASSSTFSAFEAFF. The CDR3 region has the DNA TGTGCCAGTAGTTCCACCTTCTCAGCGTTTGAAGCTTTCTTT.